The T cell receptor (beta chain) under discussion was sequenced for a study of blood T cell repertoires in COVID-19. Study overall: Samples of COVID-19 (acute and convalescent) were obtained from the United States, Italy and Spain.

The repertoire was sequenced with immunoSEQ multiplex PCR; TCRdb's copy has only in-frame clones and lacks some. The table lists under 500,000 clones, more than 85% of them singletons, with 4.3% in the top ten. Losses at the gene ends were 7 bases for V and 0 bases for J; bases not matched to a gene: 3. The germline V gene has CDR1 WSHSY and CDR2 SAAADI. CDR3 length: 13 residues. Sequencing was done on a sample of peripheral blood. This TCR came from a woman aged 30 to 39 with acute or convalescent COVID-19. The chain combines TRBV10-2 with TRBJ2-7; 7 nucleotides match TRBD1. The CDR3 reads CASNRQGSYEQYF. The CDR3 DNA reads TGCGCCAGCAACAGACAGGGCTCCTACGAGCAGTACTTC.